The next 28 T cell receptor beta chains were all read from a single sample in a study of shared clonotypes between healthy human individuals. The method was immunoSEQ multiplex PCR; TCRdb's version includes in-frame clones alone and lacks a portion of them. Among fewer than 600,000 clones listed, over 60% were seen once. The sample was PBMCs. Source of these receptors: a woman aged 40 to 50 in good health. Some clones in this sample may be carry-over from other donors' samples.

V is TRBV27 and J is TRBJ2-2, with no clear D. Trimming left V 0 bases short and J 7 bases short, with 0 bases between. This CDR3 is 11 amino acids long. Germline loops: CDR1 MNHEY, CDR2 SMNVEV (reference sequence). CDR3 in DNA: TGTGCCAGCAGTTTATCCGGGGAGCTGTTTTTT. Its protein product is CASSLSGELFF.

This clone occurred a few times. This chain links TRBV6-5 with TRBJ1-5, with D perhaps TRBD1 (6 bases). V lost 6 bases and J lost 7, with 19 bases in between. CDR1 and CDR2 from the germline V gene are MNHEY and SVGAGI. CDR3 length: 15 amino acids. Here the CDR3 reads CASRLYREWGQPQHF. As DNA, the CDR3 is TGTGCCAGCAGGCTATACAGGGAATGGGGCCAGCCCCAGCATTTT.

V is TRBV5-1 and J is TRBJ2-6; D unresolved. CDR1 is SGHRS, CDR2 YFSETQ, per germline. The V and J ends lost 4 bases and 2 bases respectively, with 13 bases between them. The CDR3 runs to 16 residues. The CDR3 here is CASSPFSAAGANVLTF. The CDR3 DNA follows: TGCGCCAGCAGCCCCTTTTCCGCCGCTGGGGCCAACGTCCTGACTTTC.

The chain has TRBV11-3 and TRBJ2-7, with D possibly being TRBD2 (6 bases). The CDR3 length is 18 residues. Per germline, CDR1 SGHNT and CDR2 YENEEA. V lost 1 base to trimming and J lost 3 bases, with 22 bases between them. In DNA form, the CDR3 reads TGTGCCAGCAGCTTAGTGGGGGGAAGGGCCCAGAGAAACTACGAGCAGTACTTC. Its protein product is CASSLVGGRAQRNYEQYF.

CDR3 nucleotides: TGTGCCAGCTCACCCACCATGGACAGGATGAACACTGAAGCTTTCTTT. This translates into CASSPTMDRMNTEAFF. V and J are TRBV18 and TRBJ1-1; 7 bases fit TRBD1. CDR1 and CDR2 (germline): KGHSH, LQKENI. V trimming: 3 bases; J trimming: 0 bases; junction bases outside the gene matches: 7. This CDR3 has 16 amino acids.

CDR3 residues: CASSPTPGQGADNEKLFF. The CDR3 DNA sequence: TGTGCCAGCTCACCAACCCCGGGACAGGGGGCCGATAATGAAAAACTGTTTTTT. The chain uses TRBV18 and TRBJ1-4, with TRBD1 matching 12 bases. This CDR3 is 18 amino acids long. Trimming removed 2 bases from V and 4 bases from J; junction bases left unmatched: 8. Germline V gene lookup returns CDR1 KGHSH and CDR2 LQKENI.

The gene calls are TRBV14 and TRBJ2-1; 12 positions match TRBD2. The V gene end was trimmed by 4 bases and the J gene end by 4 bases; junction bases not matched to a gene: 2. This CDR3 is 15 amino acids long. Germline assignment: CDR1 SGHDN and CDR2 FVKESK. CDR3 amino acids: CASSPGTSGYNEQFF. The CDR3 region has the DNA TGTGCCAGCAGCCCCGGGACTAGCGGGTACAATGAGCAGTTCTTC.

The chain carries TRBV20-1 and TRBJ2-7; D is unresolved. The length of the CDR3 is 11 residues. The germline CDR1 and CDR2 sequences are DFQATT and SNEGSKA (reference sequence). V shed 3 bases and J shed 6 bases, with 9 bases lying between them. CDR3: CSARAPGEQYF. CDR3 bases: TGCAGTGCTAGGGCGCCCGGCGAGCAGTACTTC.

This chain links TRBV11-1 with TRBJ2-3, with D perhaps assigned TRBD1 or TRBD2 (5 bases each). Per the germline V gene, CDR1 is SGHAT and CDR2 is FQDESV (reference sequence). Trimming removed 7 bases from V and 5 bases from J, with 16 bases in between. This CDR3 comprises 14 residues. The chain's CDR3 is CASTPQGPEDTQYF. The CDR3, as DNA: TGTGCCAGCACCCCGCAGGGACCTGAAGATACGCAGTATTTT.

Of note for this clone: One base away lies a much larger clone, so this may be a sequencing read error. Other DNA sequences from this sample encode an identical CDR3 as well. This rearrangement joins TRBV30 to TRBJ1-1; D is undetermined. This CDR3 has 17 residues. The germline CDR1 and CDR2 sequences are GTSNPN and SVGIG (reference sequence). V was clipped by 3 bases and J by 4 bases, with 24 bases between them. The CDR3 is CAWSASLTSTLGTEAFF. The CDR3 nucleotides read TGTGCCTGGAGCGCCAGTCTTACCTCAACCCTGGGCACTGAAGCTTTCTTT. The variable domain in full, with the rest retrieved from reference TRBV30 and TRBJ1-1, is SQTIHQWPATLVQPVGSPLSLECTVEGTSNPNLYWYRQAAGRGLQLLFYSVGIGQISSEVPQNLSASRPQDRQFILSSKKLLLSDSGFYLCAWSASLTSTLGTEAFFGQGTRLTVV.

The V gene is TRBV14, the J gene TRBJ2-7, with unresolved D. CDR3 length: 15 residues. With 0 bases removed from V and 2 bases from J, the gap between germline ends came to 11 bases. Per the germline V gene, CDR1 is SGHDN and CDR2 is FVKESK. CDR3 in DNA: TGTGCCAGCAGCCAAGAAGGCGGCGGCACCTACGAGCAGTACTTC. Translated: CASSQEGGGTYEQYF.

The chain couples TRBV15 to TRBJ1-4; D gene uncertain. The V end lost 0 bases, the J end lost 10 bases, and 12 bases lay between the germline ends. Looked up from germline, CDR1 is LNHNV and CDR2 is YYDKDF (reference sequence). The CDR3 has 14 amino acids. The CDR3 DNA follows: TGTGCCACCAGCAGAGATCCAGGAATGGCAAAACTGTTTTTT. Encoded protein: CATSRDPGMAKLFF.

In the case of this clone: This may come from a read error, since a much larger clone is one base off. The chain carries TRBV29-1 and TRBJ2-4; 7 bases are shared with TRBD2. CDR1 SQVTM and CDR2 ANQGSEA come from the germline V gene. The CDR3 is 12 amino acids. This chain's CDR3 is CSGGRGKSIQYF. In nucleotides, the CDR3 is TGCAGCGGGGGGAGGGGCAAAAGCATTCAGTACTTC. The full variable domain, its missing parts supplied by reference TRBV29-1 and TRBJ2-4, is SAVISQKPSRDICQRGTSLTIQCQVDSQVTMMFWYRQQPGQSLTLIATANQGSEATYESGFVIDKFPISRPNLTFSTLTVSNMSPEDSSIYLCSGGRGKSIQYFGAGTRLSVL.

V gene TRBV19 combines with J gene TRBJ1-3, with D possibly being TRBD1 (5 bases). Trimming removed 10 bases from V and 3 bases from J, with 22 bases in between. CDR1 and CDR2 from the germline V gene are LNHDA and SQIVND (reference sequence). The CDR3 totals 16 residues. As DNA, the CDR3 is TGTGCCACCCTCCCCCCCGCAGGGTACGATGGAAACACCATATATTTT. Its translation is CATLPPAGYDGNTIYF.

This sequence joins TRBV10-3 and TRBJ2-7; 8 bases match TRBD2. Germline V gene lookup returns CDR1 ENHRY and CDR2 SYGVKD. J was trimmed by 2 bases and V by 6 bases; bases with no gene match: 6. The CDR3 spans 14 residues. The DNA for the CDR3 is TGTGCCATCAGAGGGACGGGGGGGGCCTACGAGCAGTACTTC. Translated, it gives CAIRGTGGAYEQYF.

The genes are TRBV10-3 and TRBJ1-2; D gene uncertain. CDR1 and CDR2 (germline): ENHRY, SYGVKD. The CDR3 totals 14 residues. V gave up 2 bases and J gave up 10 bases, with 17 bases separating them. The CDR3 loop is CAISEPAQEWSYTF. CDR3 nucleotides: TGTGCCATCAGTGAGCCGGCCCAGGAATGGTCCTACACCTTC.

V is TRBV27 and J is TRBJ2-1; 7 bases align to TRBD2. V was pared by 5 bases and J by 15 bases, with 22 bases of the junction left unmatched. This CDR3 contains 16 residues. CDR1 is MNHEY, CDR2 SMNVEV, per germline (reference sequence). CDR3 DNA sequence: TGTGCCAGCAGTGGACTAGTCGGGGAGGGCCGGTATAATCCGTTCTTC. Protein product: CASSGLVGEGRYNPFF.

The chain uses TRBV5-5 and TRBJ2-7, with 7 bases fitting TRBD2. Germline CDR1 SGHKS, CDR2 YYEKEE (reference sequence). The CDR3 is 17 residues long. Trimming at V came to 0 bases and at J to 2 bases, leaving 11 bases not matched to a gene. As DNA, the CDR3 is TGTGCCAGCAGCTTGGGTGGCGTCGGGGGGAACCCCTACGAGCAGTACTTC. Protein: CASSLGGVGGNPYEQYF.

V gene TRBV7-8 combines with J gene TRBJ1-3, with a possible D match to TRBD1 (5 bases). Germline CDR1 is SGHVS and CDR2 is FQNEAQ. Trimming shortened V by 2 bases and J by 6 bases, and 11 bases separated the two germline ends. The CDR3 consists of 14 residues. CDR3 in amino acids: CASSLPGGPNTIYF. The CDR3 DNA reads as TGTGCCAGCAGCTTACCGGGGGGACCAAACACCATATATTTT. The variable domain in full, with the rest retrieved from reference TRBV7-8 and TRBJ1-3, is GAGVSQSPRYKVAKRGQDVALRCDPISGHVSLFWYQQALGQGPEFLTYFQNEAQLDKSGLPSDRFFAERPEGSVSTLKIQRTQQEDSAVYLCASSLPGGPNTIYFGEGSWLTVV.

The chain couples TRBV9 to TRBJ2-1; no reliable D call. Germline CDR1 is SGDLS and CDR2 is YYNGEE. The CDR3 length is 14 residues. Trimming took 0 bases from V and 7 from J, leaving 11 bases between them. The DNA for the CDR3 is TGTGCCAGCAGCGTAGAGGTCTTCTGGAATGAGCAGTTCTTC. Translating it yields CASSVEVFWNEQFF.

This clone was found a few times. This chain joins TRBV5-1 and TRBJ2-7; D is unresolved. There are 12 residues in the CDR3. V lost 3 bases and J lost 6, with 10 bases in between. The V gene's germline CDR1 is SGHRS and CDR2 YFSETQ. CDR3 residues: CASSSYLGEQYF. CDR3 bases: TGCGCCAGCAGCTCTTACCTGGGCGAGCAGTACTTC. The full variable domain, with the rest looked up from reference TRBV5-1 and TRBJ2-7, is KAGVTQTPRYLIKTRGQQVTLSCSPISGHRSVSWYQQTPGQGLQFLFEYFSETQRNKGNFPGRFSGRQFSNSRSEMNVSTLELGDSALYLCASSSYLGEQYFGPGTRLTVT.

The CDR3 nucleotides read TGTGCCAGCAGTTCAACAGGGGACTCCTATGGCTACACCTTC. The encoded protein is CASSSTGDSYGYTF. The chain uses TRBV28 and TRBJ1-2, with 7 bases identical to TRBD1. The CDR3 has 14 residues. Germline trimming cut 4 bases from V and 4 bases from J; bases unmatched to any gene: 6. Germline CDR1 reads MDHEN; CDR2 reads SYDVKM.

The chain combines TRBV7-2 with TRBJ1-1, with 8 bases identical to TRBD1. This CDR3 is 13 amino acids long. Germline values: CDR1 SGHTA, CDR2 FQGNSA. V lost 4 bases to trimming and J lost 8 bases; unmatched junction nucleotides: 6. CDR3 loop: CASSWGQEGEAFF. The CDR3 DNA sequence: TGTGCCAGCAGCTGGGGACAGGAGGGAGAAGCTTTCTTT. Drawing the rest from reference TRBV7-2 and TRBJ1-1, the complete variable domain is GAGVSQSPSNKVTEKGKDVELRCDPISGHTALYWYRQSLGQGLEFLIYFQGNSAPDKSGLPSDRFSAERTGGSVSTLTIQRTQQEDSAVYLCASSWGQEGEAFFGQGTRLTVV.

The chain uses TRBV10-1 and TRBJ1-5; D not resolved. Germline V gene lookup returns CDR1 WNHNN and CDR2 SYGVQD (reference sequence). This CDR3 has 12 amino acids. V gave up 6 bases and J gave up 7 bases, with 10 bases separating them. The CDR3 DNA sequence: TGCGCCAGCAGGGCCAGCGGACAGCCCCAGCATTTT. Its protein is CASRASGQPQHF.

Concerning this clone itself: A far larger clone is just one base off, so this is likely a read error. Other DNA sequences in this specimen translate into the identical CDR3. J is TRBJ2-7 and V is TRBV29-1, with 7 bases aligning to TRBD1. The CDR3 length is 11 residues. After removal of 6 bases from V and 5 bases from J, the junction contained 4 bases not matched to a gene. Germline CDR1 SQVTM, CDR2 ANQGSEA. CDR3: CSVETGHEQYF. The CDR3 nucleotides read TGCAGCGTCGAGACAGGGCACGAGCAGTACTTC.

Worth noting for this clone: This sample also contains other DNA sequences that code for the same CDR3. The CDR3 reads CASSLDRPTDTQYF. CDR3 DNA sequence: TGTGCCAGCAGCCTGGACAGACCAACAGATACGCAGTATTTT. The chain links TRBV5-4 to TRBJ2-3, with a possible D match to TRBD1 (6 bases). The germline V and J ends were trimmed by 4 bases and 3 bases, with 12 bases remaining between them. CDR1 is SGHNT, CDR2 YYREEE, per germline (reference sequence). The length of the CDR3 is 14 residues.

The gene calls are TRBV6-1 and TRBJ2-7; perhaps D is TRBD1 or TRBD2 (6 bases each). The V end lost 2 bases, the J end lost 4 bases, and 9 bases lay between the germline ends. The CDR3 covers 13 residues. Germline CDR1 reads MNHNS; CDR2 reads SASEGT. The chain's CDR3 is CASSERGVYEQYF. Here the CDR3 DNA reads TGTGCCAGCAGTGAAAGGGGGGTATACGAGCAGTACTTC.

About this clone: This likely came from a read error, as a far larger clone is one base away. The chain combines TRBV29-1 with TRBJ1-2, with D possibly matching TRBD1 (5 bases). Germline CDR1 reads SQVTM; CDR2 reads ANQGSEA. The CDR3 sequence is 15 residues long. The CDR3 region has the DNA TGCAGCGTTGCTGGGGCGGGCACAGCTAACTATGGCTGCACCTTC. It yields the protein CSVAGAGTANYGCTF.